This TCR beta chain came from a study of CD8 T cells in Susac syndrome. Study-level findings and limits: Individuals included in the TCR sequencing and HLA analysis were acknowledged by the study to be relatively few in number.

Trimming at V came to 7 bases and at J to 2 bases, leaving 5 bases not matched to a gene. The CDR3 extends over 14 amino acids. CDR1 and CDR2 (germline): MRHNA, SNTAGT. Random hexamers were used to reverse transcribe 0.5 to 1 ug of RNA. Multiplex immunoSEQ PCR targeted 54 Vbeta and 13 Jbeta TCR beta segments. From the immunoSEQ multiplex PCR reads, TCRdb called clonotypes with MiXCR, one entry per CDR3 protein. The data hold 140,000 to 150,000 distinct CDR3 sequences, with roughly 95% observed a single time. Sequencing of TCR beta was carried out in blood CD8+ and CD4+ T cells. The CD8+ and CD4+ T cells were isolated magnetically using a negative isolation approach, whereas the TEMRA cells were enriched by FACS. Comments on this clonotype: Its antigen is undetermined.

The specimen sequenced was CD4+ T cells from PBMCs. This sequence originates from a human donor in good health. V is TRBV6-4 and J is TRBJ2-7; 10 bases line up with TRBD1. The CDR3 spells CASKRDRGPYEQYF. CDR3 nucleotides: TGTGCCAGCAAGAGAGACAGGGGGCCCTACGAGCAGTACTTC.